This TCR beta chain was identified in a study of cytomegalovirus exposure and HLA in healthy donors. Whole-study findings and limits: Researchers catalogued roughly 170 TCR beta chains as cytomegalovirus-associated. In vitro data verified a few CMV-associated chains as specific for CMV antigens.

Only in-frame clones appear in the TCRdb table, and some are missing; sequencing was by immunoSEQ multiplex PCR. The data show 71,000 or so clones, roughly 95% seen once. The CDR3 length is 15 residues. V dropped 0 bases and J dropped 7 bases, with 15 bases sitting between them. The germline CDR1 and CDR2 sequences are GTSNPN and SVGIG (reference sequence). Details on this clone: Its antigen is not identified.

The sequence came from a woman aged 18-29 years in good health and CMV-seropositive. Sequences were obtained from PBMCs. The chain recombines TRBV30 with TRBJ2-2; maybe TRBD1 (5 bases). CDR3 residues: CAWSVGLGVIGELFF. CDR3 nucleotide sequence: TGTGCCTGGAGTGTAGGTTTAGGGGTAATCGGGGAGCTGTTTTTT.